These T cell receptor beta chains were read from a single sample in a study of T-cell memory formation after mild COVID-19. TCRdb recomputed calls from the 5' RACE reads with MiXCR, one row per CDR3 protein. The table shows approximately 250,000 distinct CDR3 sequences, with about a sixth occurring only once. The specimen was PBMCs or a T cell subset sorted from them (not recorded which). The receptors derive from a man between 18 and 29 years old who had mild COVID-19 (a few samples of this study predate the infection). Cell type and time point are not known. Both conserved end residues are part of each CDR3. D genes are given only for firm matches. Expanded clones get a size class; other rows say once, few or many, or leave the size out.

abundance	j_gene	len	d_gene	v_gene	CDR3aa	CDR3nt
many	TRBJ2-5	13	.	TRBV5-1	CASSFGAGETQYF	TGCGCCAGCAGCTTCGGGGCGGGCGAGACCCAGTACTTC
.	TRBJ2-7	15	TRBD1	TRBV7-2	CASSLDIQGAYEQYF	TGTGCCAGCAGCTTAGATATACAGGGGGCATACGAGCAGTACTTC
.	TRBJ2-7	17	.	TRBV7-9	CASSLGQGLLLSYEQYF	TGTGCCAGCAGCTTAGGTCAAGGACTACTCCTCTCCTACGAGCAGTACTTC
.	TRBJ2-7	13	.	TRBV29-1	CSALTEGSYEQYF	TGCAGCGCGTTGACTGAGGGCTCCTACGAGCAGTACTTC
.	TRBJ2-3	15	.	TRBV25-1	CASTLGFSSTDTQYF	TGTGCCAGCACCCTGGGCTTTTCTAGCACAGATACGCAGTATTTT
.	TRBJ2-5	14	.	TRBV9	CASSVGWSEETQYF	TGTGCCAGCAGCGTAGGATGGTCAGAAGAGACCCAGTACTTC
few	TRBJ2-5	14	TRBD1	TRBV2	CASSEDRFQETQYF	TGTGCCAGCAGCGAGGACAGGTTCCAAGAGACCCAGTACTTC
.	TRBJ2-1	15	TRBD2	TRBV3-1	CASSLAGGPLNEQFF	TGTGCCAGCAGCCTAGCGGGGGGACCACTCAATGAGCAGTTCTTC
many	TRBJ2-5	14	.	TRBV6-1	CASSGNGHQETQYF	TGTGCCAGCTCGGGGAATGGGCATCAAGAGACCCAGTACTTC
.	TRBJ1-5	17	TRBD1	TRBV7-9	CASSPWRGQGTNQPQHF	TGTGCCAGCAGCCCGTGGCGGGGACAGGGGACGAATCAGCCCCAGCATTTT
.	TRBJ2-3	14	TRBD1	TRBV7-2	CASSSTGVGDTQYF	TGTGCCAGCAGCTCGACAGGGGTGGGAGATACGCAGTATTTT
few	TRBJ1-3	13	.	TRBV11-2	CASSLGSRNTIYF	TGTGCCAGCAGCTTGGGGTCGAGGAACACCATATATTTT
.	TRBJ2-4	15	.	TRBV3-1	CASSQPNIAKNIQYF	TGTGCCAGCAGCCAACCGAATATAGCCAAAAACATTCAGTACTTC
.	TRBJ2-3	11	.	TRBV5-1	CASSLGGMQYF	TGCGCCAGCAGCTTGGGAGGGATGCAGTATTTT
many	TRBJ2-7	14	TRBD1	TRBV12-3/TRBV12-4	CASSLGQGRNEQYF	TGTGCCAGCAGTTTGGGACAGGGAAGGAACGAGCAGTACTTC
few	TRBJ2-1	13	.	TRBV5-1	CASNSDPNNEQFF	TGCGCCAGCAATTCGGACCCTAACAATGAGCAGTTCTTC
.	TRBJ1-1	12	.	TRBV2	CASSDSGRKAFF	TGTGCCAGCAGTGACTCCGGGCGTAAAGCTTTCTTT
.	TRBJ1-2	14	.	TRBV4-3	CASSGSTACYGYTF	TGCGCCAGCAGCGGATCGACAGCCTGTTATGGCTACACCTTC
few	TRBJ2-1	16	.	TRBV10-3	CAISDFRGLLRDEQFF	TGTGCCATCAGTGACTTTCGAGGGTTGCTGCGTGATGAGCAGTTCTTC
.	TRBJ1-3	12	.	TRBV6-6	CASTEGGNTIYF	TGTGCCAGCACCGAGGGGGGAAACACCATATATTTT
few	TRBJ2-3	15	.	TRBV5-1	CASSGTGHGTDTQYF	TGCGCCAGCAGCGGGACGGGGCACGGCACAGATACGCAGTATTTT
many	TRBJ2-3	14	.	TRBV18	CASSPQVSTDTQYF	TGTGCCAGCTCACCACAGGTCAGCACAGATACGCAGTATTTT
few	TRBJ2-2	19	.	TRBV4-1	CASSQDPGAGKDRTGELFF	TGCGCCAGCAGCCAAGATCCAGGCGCAGGGAAAGATCGGACCGGGGAGCTGTTTTTT
.	TRBJ2-5	12	.	TRBV24-1	CATAGDDETQYF	TGTGCCACCGCAGGGGACGACGAGACCCAGTACTTC
.	TRBJ2-3	14	.	TRBV6-5	CASSLRGPTDTQYF	TGTGCCAGCAGTTTGCGGGGACCCACAGATACGCAGTATTTT
.	TRBJ2-3	15	.	TRBV4-1	CASSQGLRSGVEQYF	TGCGCCAGCAGCCAAGGCTTGCGATCGGGGGTTGAGCAGTATTTT
few	TRBJ1-2	13	.	TRBV12-3/TRBV12-4	CASSLADSYGYTF	TGTGCCAGCAGTTTAGCCGACAGCTATGGCTACACCTTC
many	TRBJ2-7	16	TRBD1	TRBV4-1	CASSPTGTGSAYEQYF	TGCGCCAGCAGCCCCACCGGGACAGGGTCAGCCTACGAGCAGTACTTC
few	TRBJ2-1	17	TRBD1	TRBV15	CATSRDPRQGSYNEQFF	TGTGCCACCAGCAGAGATCCCCGACAGGGCTCCTACAATGAGCAGTTCTTC
many	TRBJ2-3	15	TRBD2	TRBV7-6	CASSLTSGGADTQYF	TGTGCCAGCAGTTTGACTAGCGGGGGGGCAGATACGCAGTATTTT
.	TRBJ2-2	13	.	TRBV19	CASSDSHTGELFF	TGTGCCAGTAGCGACTCTCACACCGGGGAGCTGTTTTTT
many	TRBJ2-3	16	.	TRBV3-1	CASSQVSLRQAQGQYF	TGTGCCAGCAGCCAAGTTTCACTTCGACAGGCCCAGGGGCAGTATTTT
few	TRBJ1-1	13	.	TRBV28	CASIRRGGTEAFF	TGTGCCAGCATTAGACGCGGGGGAACTGAAGCTTTCTTT
few	TRBJ2-7	15	TRBD1	TRBV6-1	CASSRGQGGGYEQYF	TGTGCCAGCAGCCGAGGACAGGGAGGTGGGTACGAGCAGTACTTC
few	TRBJ2-3	13	.	TRBV7-9	CASSFGQADTQYF	TGTGCCAGCAGCTTTGGGCAAGCGGATACGCAGTATTTT
.	TRBJ2-7	12	.	TRBV29-1	CSVETGGHEQYF	TGCAGCGTCGAAACGGGGGGCCACGAGCAGTACTTC
.	TRBJ2-1	16	TRBD2	TRBV2	CASRDGTSGGYNEQFF	TGTGCCAGCAGAGACGGGACTAGCGGGGGGTACAATGAGCAGTTCTTC
few	TRBJ2-1	16	.	TRBV6-5	CASSIYRGSSYNEQFF	TGTGCCAGCAGTATATATCGGGGGAGCTCCTACAATGAGCAGTTCTTC
few	TRBJ2-5	19	TRBD2	TRBV6-6	CASSYPRLAGPTYQETQYF	TGTGCCAGCAGTTATCCAAGACTAGCGGGGCCGACGTACCAAGAGACCCAGTACTTC
.	TRBJ2-7	15	TRBD1	TRBV6-6	CASRLPGQGAYEQYF	TGTGCCAGCAGATTACCCGGACAGGGGGCATACGAGCAGTACTTC
.	TRBJ2-3	15	.	TRBV29-1	CSVDPGWIYTDTQYF	TGCAGCGTTGACCCAGGGTGGATTTACACAGATACGCAGTATTTT
.	TRBJ1-6	15	.	TRBV5-1	CASSLLSRGDSPLHF	TGCGCCAGCAGCTTGTTGTCCAGGGGTGATTCACCCCTCCACTTT
.	TRBJ2-7	13	.	TRBV9	CASSPQGRNEQYF	TGTGCCAGCAGCCCACAGGGCAGGAACGAGCAGTACTTC
few	TRBJ2-3	12	.	TRBV6-5	CASRSLWDTQYF	TGTGCCAGCAGGTCCCTGTGGGATACGCAGTATTTT
few	TRBJ2-4	16	.	TRBV5-1	CASSIGTATVKNIQYF	TGCGCCAGCAGCATCGGGACTGCTACCGTCAAAAACATTCAGTACTTC
few	TRBJ1-2	15	.	TRBV6-5	CASRFPIEFNYGYTF	TGTGCCAGCAGATTCCCCATAGAGTTTAACTATGGCTACACCTTC
.	TRBJ2-2	16	.	TRBV6-1	CASSDWAGILTGELFF	TGTGCCAGCAGTGATTGGGCTGGGATCCTAACCGGGGAGCTGTTTTTT
.	TRBJ1-2	14	.	TRBV25-1	CASSEPGSNYGYTF	TGTGCCAGCAGTGAACCAGGCAGTAACTATGGCTACACCTTC
.	TRBJ1-6	13	.	TRBV20-1	CSARAQPNSPLHF	TGCAGTGCTAGGGCACAGCCCAATTCACCCCTCCACTTT
.	TRBJ2-3	15	TRBD2	TRBV10-3	CAISEELAGSHTQYF	TGTGCCATCAGTGAAGAACTAGCGGGCAGCCATACGCAGTATTTT
once	TRBJ1-1	12	.	TRBV7-9	CASSQADGEAFF	TGTGCCAGCAGCCAGGCGGACGGTGAAGCTTTCTTT
few	TRBJ2-1	16	TRBD2	TRBV4-3	CASSQPGLAGGNEQFF	TGCGCCAGCAGCCAACCCGGACTAGCGGGGGGCAATGAGCAGTTCTTC
.	TRBJ2-7	16	TRBD1	TRBV28	CASHSEGQGRSYEQYF	TGTGCCAGCCATTCAGAAGGACAGGGCCGCTCCTACGAGCAGTACTTC
few	TRBJ2-3	15	.	TRBV5-1	CASSLALGTADTQYF	TGCGCCAGCAGCTTGGCCTTGGGGACGGCAGATACGCAGTATTTT
few	TRBJ1-6	14	TRBD1	TRBV6-1	CAIRDRGGRSPLHF	TGTGCCATCCGGGACAGGGGGGGAAGATCACCCCTCCACTTT
.	TRBJ1-1	13	TRBD1	TRBV12-3/TRBV12-4	CASRPDRAAEAFF	TGTGCCAGCCGCCCGGACAGGGCCGCTGAAGCTTTCTTT
few	TRBJ1-2	14	TRBD1	TRBV7-9	CASQGAGENYGYTF	TGTGCCAGTCAGGGGGCTGGGGAGAACTATGGCTACACCTTC
.	TRBJ1-2	15	.	TRBV27	CASSLVQTDYYGYTF	TGTGCCAGCAGTTTAGTACAGACAGACTACTATGGCTACACCTTC
few	TRBJ2-7	13	.	TRBV12-3/TRBV12-4	CASSRDGPYEQYF	TGTGCCAGCAGCCGGGACGGACCGTACGAGCAGTACTTC